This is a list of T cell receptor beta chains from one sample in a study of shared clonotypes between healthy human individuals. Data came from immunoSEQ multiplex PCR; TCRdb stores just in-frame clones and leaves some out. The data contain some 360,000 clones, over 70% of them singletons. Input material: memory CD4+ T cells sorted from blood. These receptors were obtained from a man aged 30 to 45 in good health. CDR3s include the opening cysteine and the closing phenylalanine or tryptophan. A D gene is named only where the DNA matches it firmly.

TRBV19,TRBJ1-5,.,CASSSRQNQPQHF
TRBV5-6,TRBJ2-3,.,CTSSFFGKDTQYF
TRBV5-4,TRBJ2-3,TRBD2,CASSLKRSGTSGTDTQYF
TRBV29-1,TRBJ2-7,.,CSVEFFGTYSYEQYF
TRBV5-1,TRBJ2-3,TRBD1,CASSDPGGSTDTQYF
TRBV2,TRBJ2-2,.,CASRSARGLTTGELFF
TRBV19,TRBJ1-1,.,CASRPLRENTEAFF
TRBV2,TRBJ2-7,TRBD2,CASRGTSGAYEQYF
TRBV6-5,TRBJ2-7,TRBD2,CASSIAGTSYEQYF
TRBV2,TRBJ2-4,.,CASSGRGSGNIQYF
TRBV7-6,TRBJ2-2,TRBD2,CASSSTGGSGELFF
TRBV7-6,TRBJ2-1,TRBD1,CASSQRQGEGQFF
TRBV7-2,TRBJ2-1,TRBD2,CASKEAGGGHNEQFF
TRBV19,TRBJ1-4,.,CASSPENEKLFF
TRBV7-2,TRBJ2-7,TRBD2,CASSPRAGRDYEQYF
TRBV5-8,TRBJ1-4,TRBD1,CASSLGQGSEKLFF
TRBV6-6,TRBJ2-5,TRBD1,CASSYSDRGETQYF
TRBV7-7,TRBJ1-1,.,CASSLGVDTEAFF
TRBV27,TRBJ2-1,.,CASSEGPYNEQFF
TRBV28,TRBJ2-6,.,CASSSRTDSGANVLTF
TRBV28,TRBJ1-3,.,CASSSTPRNTIYF
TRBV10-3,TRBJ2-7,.,CAISEGYEQYF
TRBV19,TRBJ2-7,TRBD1,CASSRTGTYEQYF
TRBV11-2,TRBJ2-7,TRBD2,CASSLGTSGGLEQYF
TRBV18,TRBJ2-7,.,CASSRSGLYEQYF